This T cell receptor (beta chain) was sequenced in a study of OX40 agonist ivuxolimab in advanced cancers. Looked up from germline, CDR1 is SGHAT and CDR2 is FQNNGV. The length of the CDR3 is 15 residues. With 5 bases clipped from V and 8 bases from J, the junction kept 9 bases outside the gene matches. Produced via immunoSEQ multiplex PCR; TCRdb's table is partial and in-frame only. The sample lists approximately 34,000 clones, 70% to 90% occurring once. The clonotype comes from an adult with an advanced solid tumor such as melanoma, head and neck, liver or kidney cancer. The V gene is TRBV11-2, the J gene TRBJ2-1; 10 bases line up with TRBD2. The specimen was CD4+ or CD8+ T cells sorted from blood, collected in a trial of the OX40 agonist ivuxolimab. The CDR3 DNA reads TGTGCCAGCAGCCCACCCGGGACTAGCGTTCATGAGCAGTTCTTC. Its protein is CASSPPGTSVHEQFF.